This passage covers 25 T cell receptor beta chains from one sample sequenced in a study of blood T cell repertoires in COVID-19. Here immunoSEQ multiplex PCR was the method, and the copy in TCRdb shows in-frame clones only, minus some. The sample carries some 55,000 clones, less than 90% recorded once. Sequencing was done on a sample of peripheral blood. Every receptor here comes from a woman aged 60-75 years with acute or convalescent COVID-19.

The CDR3, as DNA: TGTGCCAGCTCACGGACTAGCGGGGTCACAACAGATACGCAGTATTTT. Protein product: CASSRTSGVTTDTQYF. V usage is TRBV18 and J usage is TRBJ2-3; 12 bases map to TRBD2. CDR1 is KGHSH and CDR2 is LQKENI in the germline V gene. V lost 4 bases to trimming and J lost 3 bases; unmatched junction nucleotides: 5. The CDR3 is 16 residues long.

The V call is TRBV2, the J call TRBJ2-7; 11 bases agree with TRBD2. The CDR3 is 14 amino acids. Germline lookup yields CDR1 SNHLY and CDR2 FYNNEI. J gave up 2 bases and V 6 bases, and 3 bases lay outside the gene matches. The CDR3 sequence: CASSVAGGPYEQYF. CDR3 nucleotide sequence: TGTGCCAGCAGCGTAGCGGGAGGGCCCTACGAGCAGTACTTC.

The genes are TRBV6-4 and TRBJ1-1; TRBD1 matches 8 bases. The trim removed 7 bases at V and 1 base at J, leaving 8 bases unmatched. This CDR3 has 15 residues. The germline V gene has CDR1 MRHNA and CDR2 SNTAGT. The CDR3 loop reads CASITNDRGNTEAFF. The CDR3 nucleotides read TGTGCCAGCATCACTAACGACAGGGGGAACACTGAAGCTTTCTTT.

The J gene is TRBJ2-3, the V gene TRBV5-6, with 7 positions matching TRBD1. The CDR3 spans 15 residues. In germline, CDR1 is SGHDT, CDR2 YYEEEE. The V segment lost 4 bases and the J segment 1 base; nucleotides outside the gene matches: 6. In DNA form, the CDR3 reads TGTGCCAGCAGCGACGGAACAGGGGGCACAGATACGCAGTATTTT. This sequence encodes CASSDGTGGTDTQYF.

This chain uses TRBV7-5 with TRBJ1-5; TRBD1 was called by the table and not checked on the DNA. TRBV7-5 is a documented pseudogene. The CDR3 is 18 residues long. In nucleotides, the CDR3 is TGTGCCAGAAGGCAAGGGGACAGGGTCGACTATAGCAATCAGCCCCAGCATTTT. It specifies CARRQGDRVDYSNQPQHF.

The V gene is TRBV2, the J gene TRBJ2-3; 7 positions match TRBD2. There are 15 residues in the CDR3. With 7 bases clipped from V and 9 bases from J, the junction kept 16 bases outside the gene matches. CDR1 is SNHLY and CDR2 is FYNNEI in the germline V gene. The CDR3 reads CASKASGESQITQYF. The CDR3 coding sequence is TGTGCCAGCAAGGCTAGCGGAGAGTCACAGATAACGCAGTATTTT.

The chain employs TRBV7-2 and TRBJ2-3; tentatively, D is TRBD1 (5 bases). The CDR3 is made up of 15 amino acids. From germline, CDR1 is SGHTA and CDR2 FQGNSA. V was pared by 5 bases and J by 6 bases, with 18 bases between. CDR3: CASSPTKGHFDTQYF. In nucleotides, the CDR3 is TGTGCCAGCAGCCCAACGAAGGGGCATTTCGATACGCAGTATTTT.

V is TRBV28 and J is TRBJ1-5, with D possibly TRBD1 on 5 matching bases. The CDR3 totals 14 residues. The V gene's germline CDR1 is MDHEN and CDR2 SYDVKM. V shed 2 bases and J shed 6 bases, with 11 bases lying between them. CDR3 in DNA: TGTGCCAGCAGTTTAGGGGCCGGTCGTCAGCCCCAGCATTTT. This gives the protein CASSLGAGRQPQHF.

This chain links TRBV19 with TRBJ2-2, with TRBD2 matching over 8 bases. The CDR3 totals 16 residues. With V trimmed by 4 bases and J by 3 bases, 7 bases remained unmatched. CDR1 is LNHDA and CDR2 is SQIVND in the germline V gene (reference sequence). CDR3 amino acids: CASSTSTSGYTGELFF. CDR3 nucleotide sequence: TGTGCCAGTAGTACCTCTACTAGCGGTTACACCGGGGAGCTGTTTTTT.

In its sample, this clone was seen a few times. The V gene is TRBV5-4, the J gene TRBJ1-1; a possible D gene is TRBD1 (5 bases). The CDR3 loop spans 14 amino acids. CDR1 and CDR2 (germline): SGHNT, YYREEE (reference sequence). V was trimmed by 5 bases and J by 4 bases, leaving 15 bases between them. The CDR3 region is CASRRTGEGTEAFF. CDR3 bases: TGTGCCAGCAGAAGAACGGGGGAGGGCACTGAAGCTTTCTTT.

V gene TRBV30 combines with J gene TRBJ1-2, with 11 bases fitting TRBD1. Germline loops: CDR1 GTSNPN, CDR2 SVGIG (reference sequence). V was clipped by 2 bases and J by 4 bases; unmatched bases: 6. This CDR3 is 15 amino acids long. The CDR3 loop reads CAWSFSGTGGYGYTF. CDR3 nucleotide sequence: TGTGCCTGGAGTTTTTCTGGGACAGGGGGCTATGGCTACACCTTC.

J is TRBJ2-7 and V is TRBV5-1; 12 bases match TRBD1. The length of the CDR3 is 16 residues. With V trimmed by 4 bases and J by 4 bases, 9 bases remained unmatched. CDR1 and CDR2 from the germline V gene are SGHRS and YFSETQ. The CDR3 bases are TGCGCCAGCAGCCCATCTCCGGGACAGGGGGCTTACGAGCAGTACTTC. Translating gives CASSPSPGQGAYEQYF.

In its sample, this clone was seen a few times. CDR3 loop: CASRRQDPDQPQHF. For the CDR3, the DNA is TGTGCCAGCCGAAGACAGGATCCGGATCAGCCCCAGCATTTT. The chain is built from TRBV6-5 and TRBJ1-5; tentative D call: TRBD1 (6 bases). From germline, CDR1 is MNHEY and CDR2 SVGAGI. Trimming took off 8 bases at V and 5 bases at J, with 16 bases between the two ends. CDR3 length: 14 residues.

This chain connects TRBV4-1 to TRBJ1-3; D is perhaps TRBD1 (5 bases). V gave up 0 bases and J gave up 0 bases, with 9 bases separating them. Germline lookup yields CDR1 MGHRA and CDR2 YSYEKL. The CDR3 loop spans 16 amino acids. The CDR3 region has the DNA TGCGCCAGCAGCCAAGATCCCCAGGGCTCTGGAAACACCATATATTTT. It translates to CASSQDPQGSGNTIYF.

V gene TRBV5-5 combines with J gene TRBJ2-5; D is uncertain. Trimming removed 0 bases at V and 1 base at J, with 7 bases between. Germline V gene lookup returns CDR1 SGHKS and CDR2 YYEKEE (reference sequence). The CDR3 loop spans 14 amino acids. CDR3 sequence: CASSLDGVQETQYF. The CDR3 coding sequence is TGTGCCAGCAGCTTGGACGGAGTCCAAGAGACCCAGTACTTC.

The chain couples TRBV5-1 to TRBJ2-1, with 8 bases lining up with TRBD2. Trimming took 3 bases from V and 10 from J; bases not matched to a gene: 12. The CDR3 is 15 amino acids. Germline V gene lookup returns CDR1 SGHRS and CDR2 YFSETQ. CDR3 in DNA: TGCGCCAGCAGCTCTATAGTCGCCGGGGGGGGCGAGCAGTTCTTC. Its translation: CASSSIVAGGGEQFF.

This clone was seen a few times. The gene calls are TRBV5-1 and TRBJ2-7; D possibly corresponds to TRBD2 (7 bases). Trimming shortened V by 1 base and J by 2 bases, and 13 bases separated the two germline ends. This CDR3 region has 15 residues. CDR1 and CDR2 from the germline V gene are SGHRS and YFSETQ. CDR3 DNA: TGCGCCAGCAGCTTGTACGGGGGGCCCACCTACGAGCAGTACTTC. Encoded protein: CASSLYGGPTYEQYF.

The rearrangement links TRBV27 to TRBJ2-3, with 11 bases lining up with TRBD2. In germline, CDR1 is MNHEY, CDR2 SMNVEV (reference sequence). Trimming at V came to 6 bases and at J to 4 bases, leaving 3 bases not matched to a gene. This CDR3 region has 14 residues. In DNA form, the CDR3 reads TGTGCCAGCAGCCTAGCGGGAGGTCCAGATACGCAGTATTTT. This translates into CASSLAGGPDTQYF.

The chain has TRBV11-2 and TRBJ2-1, with 13 bases matching TRBD2. The V gene's germline CDR1 is SGHAT and CDR2 FQNNGV. The CDR3 totals 15 residues. The trim removed 6 bases at V and 7 bases at J, leaving 6 bases unmatched. CDR3 nucleotides: TGTGCCAGCAGATACGGGACTAGCGGGACGAATGAGCAGTTCTTC. Protein sequence: CASRYGTSGTNEQFF.

The chain is built from TRBV6-2 or TRBV6-3 and TRBJ2-5; D may be TRBD2 (6 bases). The CDR3 contains 16 residues. Germline assignment: CDR1 MNHEY and CDR2 SVGEGT. V shed 2 bases and J shed 2 bases, with 15 bases lying between them. The CDR3 DNA is TGTGCCAGCAGTTACAGGGCGGTTGCGGGGCAAGAGACCCAGTACTTC. Encoded protein: CASSYRAVAGQETQYF.

The rearrangement joins TRBV27 to TRBJ2-6, with D unresolved. Germline V gene sequence: CDR1 MNHEY, CDR2 SMNVEV (reference sequence). The CDR3 contains 17 residues. Trimming shortened V by 5 bases and J by 0 bases, and 14 bases separated the two germline ends. The CDR3 DNA follows: TGTGCCAGCAGTATGGGCTTTCCTTTCTCTGGGGCCAACGTCCTGACTTTC. Residues: CASSMGFPFSGANVLTF. Full variable domain (rest looked up from reference TRBV27 and TRBJ2-6): EAQVTQNPRYLITVTGKKLTVTCSQNMNHEYMSWYRQDPGLGLRQIYYSMNVEVTDKGDVPEGYKVSRKEKRNFPLILESPSPNQTSLYFCASSMGFPFSGANVLTFGAGSRLTVL.

V and J are TRBV4-1 and TRBJ1-2; TRBD1 matches 7 bases. J lost 2 bases, V lost 7 bases, and 7 bases had no gene match. CDR1 is MGHRA, CDR2 YSYEKL, per germline. This CDR3 region has 14 residues. The CDR3 is CASTRDRLNYGYTF. As DNA, the CDR3 is TGCGCCAGCACAAGGGACAGACTCAACTATGGCTACACCTTC.

This clone came up once. The J gene is TRBJ2-3, the V gene TRBV3-1 (or the pseudogene TRBV3-2); D perhaps matches TRBD2 (6 bases). Trimming pared 3 bases from V and 1 base from J, leaving 11 bases between. Germline CDR1 is LGHDT and CDR2 is YNNKEL (reference sequence). The CDR3 runs to 15 residues. The CDR3 protein is CASSHGLYGTDTQYF. The DNA for the CDR3 is TGTGCCAGCAGCCATGGACTATACGGCACAGATACGCAGTATTTT.

The chain employs TRBV7-9 and TRBJ1-2; tentative D call: TRBD1 (5 bases). CDR1 is SEHNR and CDR2 is FQNEAQ in the germline V gene (reference sequence). This CDR3 contains 11 residues. The V end was cut by 5 bases, the J end by 7 bases, with 8 bases between. The CDR3 sequence is CASSTRVGYTF. Here the CDR3 DNA reads TGTGCCAGCAGCACCAGGGTTGGCTACACCTTC.

This clone was observed a handful of times. The rearrangement uses TRBV4-1 and TRBJ1-2; D unresolved. Trimming left V 0 bases short and J 7 bases short, with 12 bases between. Germline-derived CDR1 and CDR2 are MGHRA and YSYEKL. The length of the CDR3 is 14 residues. This CDR3 reads CASSQDFGDRGYTF. CDR3 coding DNA: TGCGCCAGCAGCCAAGATTTCGGGGATCGTGGCTACACCTTC.